The clone carrying this T cell receptor (beta chain) appeared a single time. This sample was included in a study of blood T cells in healthy people across ages. A second PCR of 7 to 11 cycles used a sample-barcoded 5' primer and a J-beta primer mix. TCRdb called the 5' RACE reads again in MiXCR, with one record for every CDR3 protein. The table shows around 650,000 distinct CDR3 sequences, with 40% to 50% occurring only once. The length of the CDR3 is 16 residues. The trim removed 1 base at V and 3 bases at J, leaving 7 bases unmatched. Germline assignment: CDR1 DFQATT and CDR2 SNEGSKA (reference sequence). Isolation of PBMCs gave at least 6 million cells per sample.

The sample consisted of blood. The genes are TRBV20-1 and TRBJ1-4, with 8 nucleotides matching TRBD1. The TCR comes from a man aged 80 or over in good health. CDR3 region: CSARVIGQGSNEKLFF. The DNA for the CDR3 is TGCAGTGCTAGAGTAATCGGACAGGGTTCTAATGAAAAACTGTTTTTT.